The following is a T cell receptor beta chain sequence with its context. The sample is drawn from a study of blood T cell repertoires in COVID-19. CDR1 is MNHEY, CDR2 SMNVEV, per germline (reference sequence). CDR3 length equals 17 residues. Deletions cut 4 bases from V and 2 bases from J, with 19 bases between. The table came from immunoSEQ multiplex PCR; TCRdb's copy has only in-frame clones and leaves some out. Among approximately 140,000 clones listed, over 75% were seen once. V gene TRBV27 combines with J gene TRBJ2-3; tentative D call: TRBD1 (6 bases). Sequencing used peripheral blood. The clonotype was recovered from a man aged 18-30 years with COVID-19, enrolled during active disease. The CDR3 coding sequence is TGTGCCAGCAGTTCCGACAGGCAATACGATATCACAGATACGCAGTATTTT. As protein: CASSSDRQYDITDTQYF.